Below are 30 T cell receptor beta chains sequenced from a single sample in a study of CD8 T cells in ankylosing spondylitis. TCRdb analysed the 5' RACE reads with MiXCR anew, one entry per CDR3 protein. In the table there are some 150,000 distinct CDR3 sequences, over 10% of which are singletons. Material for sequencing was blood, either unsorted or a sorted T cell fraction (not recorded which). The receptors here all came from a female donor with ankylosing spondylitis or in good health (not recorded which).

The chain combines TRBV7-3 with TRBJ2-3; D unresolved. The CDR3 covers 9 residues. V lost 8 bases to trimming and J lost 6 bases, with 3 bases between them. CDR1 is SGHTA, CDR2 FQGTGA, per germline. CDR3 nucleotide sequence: TGTGCCAGCCACGATACGCAGTATTTT. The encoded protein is CASHDTQYF.

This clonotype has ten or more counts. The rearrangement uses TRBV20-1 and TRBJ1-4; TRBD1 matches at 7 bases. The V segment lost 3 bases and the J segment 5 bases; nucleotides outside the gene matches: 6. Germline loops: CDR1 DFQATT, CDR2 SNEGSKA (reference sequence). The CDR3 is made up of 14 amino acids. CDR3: CSARERQGNEKLFF. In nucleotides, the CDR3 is TGCAGTGCTAGGGAGAGACAGGGAAATGAAAAACTGTTTTTT.

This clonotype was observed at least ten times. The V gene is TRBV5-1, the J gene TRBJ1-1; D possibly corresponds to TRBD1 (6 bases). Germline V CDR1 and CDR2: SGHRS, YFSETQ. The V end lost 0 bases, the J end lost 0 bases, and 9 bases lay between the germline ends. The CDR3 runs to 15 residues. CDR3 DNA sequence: TGCGCCAGCAGCTTGGGGACAGACATGAACACTGAAGCTTTCTTT. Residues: CASSLGTDMNTEAFF.

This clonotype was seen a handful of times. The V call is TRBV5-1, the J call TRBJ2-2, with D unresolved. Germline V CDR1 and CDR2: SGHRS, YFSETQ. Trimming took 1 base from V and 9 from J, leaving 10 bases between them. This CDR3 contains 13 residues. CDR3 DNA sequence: TGCGCCAGCAGCTTGTCGGGCGGACGGGAGCTGTTTTTT. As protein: CASSLSGGRELFF.

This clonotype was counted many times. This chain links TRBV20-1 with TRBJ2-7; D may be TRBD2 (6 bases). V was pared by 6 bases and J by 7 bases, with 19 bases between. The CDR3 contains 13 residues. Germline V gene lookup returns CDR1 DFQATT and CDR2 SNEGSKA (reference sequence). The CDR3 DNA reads TGCAGTGCCTCGCTAGCGCGAAGAGGAGAGCAGTACTTC. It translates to CSASLARRGEQYF.

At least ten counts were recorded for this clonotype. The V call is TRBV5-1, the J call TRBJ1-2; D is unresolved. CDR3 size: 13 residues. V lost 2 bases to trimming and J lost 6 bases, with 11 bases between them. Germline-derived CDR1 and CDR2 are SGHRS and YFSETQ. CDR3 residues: CASSLNNWDGYTF. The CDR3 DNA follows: TGCGCCAGCAGCTTAAACAACTGGGATGGCTACACCTTC.

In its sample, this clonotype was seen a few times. CDR3 nucleotide sequence: TGTGCCAGCAGTGAACCAACCCGCATTAGCACCGGGGAGCTGTTTTTT. It encodes CASSEPTRISTGELFF. The gene calls are TRBV2 and TRBJ2-2; no clear D gene. Deletions cut 2 bases from V and 4 bases from J, with 14 bases between. Per the germline V gene, CDR1 is SNHLY and CDR2 is FYNNEI. CDR3 length: 16 amino acids.

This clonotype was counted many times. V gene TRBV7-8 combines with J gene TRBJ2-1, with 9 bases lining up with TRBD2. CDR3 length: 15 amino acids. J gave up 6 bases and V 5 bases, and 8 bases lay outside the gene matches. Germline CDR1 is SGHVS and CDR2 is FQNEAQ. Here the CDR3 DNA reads TGTGCCAGCAGCCCGGAACTAGCGGGTGGCAATGAGCAGTTCTTC. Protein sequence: CASSPELAGGNEQFF.

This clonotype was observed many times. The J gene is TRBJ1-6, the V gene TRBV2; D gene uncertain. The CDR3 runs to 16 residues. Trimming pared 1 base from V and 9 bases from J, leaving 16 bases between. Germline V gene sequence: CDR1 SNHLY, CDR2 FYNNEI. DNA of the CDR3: TGTGCCAGCAGTGAAGAGGGAACAGTTCGCGTTTCACCCCTCCACTTT. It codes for CASSEEGTVRVSPLHF.

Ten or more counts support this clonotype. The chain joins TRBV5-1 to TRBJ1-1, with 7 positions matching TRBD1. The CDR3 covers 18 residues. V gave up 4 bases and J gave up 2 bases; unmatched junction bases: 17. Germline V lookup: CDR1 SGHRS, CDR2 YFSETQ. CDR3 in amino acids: CASSQQGQGRGLNTEAFF. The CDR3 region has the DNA TGCGCCAGCAGCCAACAGGGGCAAGGAAGGGGATTAAACACTGAAGCTTTCTTT.

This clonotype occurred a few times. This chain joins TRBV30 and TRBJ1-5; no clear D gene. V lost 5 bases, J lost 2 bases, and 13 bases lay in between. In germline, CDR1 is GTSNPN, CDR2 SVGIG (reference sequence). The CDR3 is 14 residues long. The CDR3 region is CAWGSPGGNQPQHF. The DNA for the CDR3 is TGTGCCTGGGGGAGCCCCGGGGGCAATCAGCCCCAGCATTTT.

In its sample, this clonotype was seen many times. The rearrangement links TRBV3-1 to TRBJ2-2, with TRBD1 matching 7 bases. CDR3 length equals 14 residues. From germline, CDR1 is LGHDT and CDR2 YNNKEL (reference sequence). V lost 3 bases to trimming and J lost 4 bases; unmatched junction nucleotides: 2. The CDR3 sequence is CASSQAGGTGELFF. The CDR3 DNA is TGTGCCAGCAGCCAGGCAGGGGGCACCGGGGAGCTGTTTTTT.

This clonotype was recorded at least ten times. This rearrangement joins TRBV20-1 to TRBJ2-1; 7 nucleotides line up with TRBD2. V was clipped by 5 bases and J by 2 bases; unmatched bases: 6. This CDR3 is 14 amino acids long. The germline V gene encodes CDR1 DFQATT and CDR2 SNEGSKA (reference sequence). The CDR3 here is CSAASGGTYNEQFF. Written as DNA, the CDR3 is TGCAGTGCTGCTTCCGGGGGGACCTACAATGAGCAGTTCTTC.

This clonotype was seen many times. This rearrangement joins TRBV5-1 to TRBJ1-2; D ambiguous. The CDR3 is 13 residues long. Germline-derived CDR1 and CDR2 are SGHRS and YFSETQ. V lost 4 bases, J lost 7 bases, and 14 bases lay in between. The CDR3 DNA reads TGCGCCAGCAGCCCCGAGGGAGGGTTTGGCTACACCTTC. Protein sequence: CASSPEGGFGYTF. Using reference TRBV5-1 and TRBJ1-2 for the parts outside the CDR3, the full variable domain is KAGVTQTPRYLIKTRGQQVTLSCSPISGHRSVSWYQQTPGQGLQFLFEYFSETQRNKGNFPGRFSGRQFSNSRSEMNVSTLELGDSALYLCASSPEGGFGYTFGSGTRLTVV.

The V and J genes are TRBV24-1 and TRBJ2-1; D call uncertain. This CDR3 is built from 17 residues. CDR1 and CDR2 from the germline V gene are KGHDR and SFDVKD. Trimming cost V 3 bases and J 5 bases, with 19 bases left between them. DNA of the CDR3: TGTGCCACCAGTGATATCGTTGGGCCCCCGGACCACAATGAGCAGTTCTTC. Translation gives CATSDIVGPPDHNEQFF.

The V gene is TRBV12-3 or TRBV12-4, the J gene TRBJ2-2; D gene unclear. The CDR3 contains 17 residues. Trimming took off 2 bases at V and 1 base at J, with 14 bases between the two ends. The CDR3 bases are TGTGCCAGCAGTTTACATTTCGGCGACCAGAACACCGGGGAGCTGTTTTTT. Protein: CASSLHFGDQNTGELFF.

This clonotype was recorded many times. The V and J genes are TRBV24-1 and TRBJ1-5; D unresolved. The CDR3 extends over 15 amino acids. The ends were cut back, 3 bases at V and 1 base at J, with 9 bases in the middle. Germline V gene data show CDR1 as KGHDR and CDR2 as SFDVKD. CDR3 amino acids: CATSDGLGSNQPQHF. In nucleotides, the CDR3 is TGTGCCACCAGTGATGGACTGGGAAGCAATCAGCCCCAGCATTTT.

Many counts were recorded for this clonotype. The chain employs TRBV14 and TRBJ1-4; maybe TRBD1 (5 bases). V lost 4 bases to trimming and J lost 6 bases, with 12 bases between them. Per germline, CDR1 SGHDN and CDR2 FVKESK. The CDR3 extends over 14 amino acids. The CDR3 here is CASSLGHIHEKLFF. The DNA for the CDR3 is TGTGCCAGCAGCCTCGGACATATCCATGAAAAACTGTTTTTT.

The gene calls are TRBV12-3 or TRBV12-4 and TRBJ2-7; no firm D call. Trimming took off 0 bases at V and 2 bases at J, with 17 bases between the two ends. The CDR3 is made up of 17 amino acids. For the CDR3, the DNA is TGTGCCAGCAGTTTAGCGCGAGGCAGCACCATCCCCTACGAGCAGTACTTC. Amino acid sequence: CASSLARGSTIPYEQYF.

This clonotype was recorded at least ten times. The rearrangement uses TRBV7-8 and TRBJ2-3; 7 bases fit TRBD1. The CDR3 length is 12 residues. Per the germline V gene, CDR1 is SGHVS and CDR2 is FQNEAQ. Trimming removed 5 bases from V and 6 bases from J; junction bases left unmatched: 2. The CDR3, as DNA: TGTGCCAGCAGCGGACAGGTTGATACGCAGTATTTT. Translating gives CASSGQVDTQYF.

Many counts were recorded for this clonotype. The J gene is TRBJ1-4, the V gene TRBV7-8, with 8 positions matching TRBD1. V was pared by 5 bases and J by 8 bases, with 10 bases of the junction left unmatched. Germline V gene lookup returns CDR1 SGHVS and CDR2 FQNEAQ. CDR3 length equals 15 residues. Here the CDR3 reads CASSPARTGWEKLFF. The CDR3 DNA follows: TGTGCCAGCAGCCCAGCTAGGACAGGGTGGGAAAAACTGTTTTTT.

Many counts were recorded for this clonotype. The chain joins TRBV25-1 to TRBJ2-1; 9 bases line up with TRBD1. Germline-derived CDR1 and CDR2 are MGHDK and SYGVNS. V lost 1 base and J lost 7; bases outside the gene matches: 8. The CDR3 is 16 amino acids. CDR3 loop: CASSESWTGDENEQFF. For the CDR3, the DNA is TGTGCCAGCAGTGAATCCTGGACAGGGGATGAGAATGAGCAGTTCTTC.

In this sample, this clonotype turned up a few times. The CDR3 DNA follows: TGTGCCTGGAGACAGGGGCCATATGGCTACACCTTC. Translating it yields CAWRQGPYGYTF. The chain combines TRBV30 with TRBJ1-2, with TRBD1 matching over 7 bases. Germline assignment: CDR1 GTSNPN and CDR2 SVGIG (reference sequence). Unmatched junction bases numbered 3, after V lost 3 bases and J lost 5 bases. The CDR3 is 12 amino acids.

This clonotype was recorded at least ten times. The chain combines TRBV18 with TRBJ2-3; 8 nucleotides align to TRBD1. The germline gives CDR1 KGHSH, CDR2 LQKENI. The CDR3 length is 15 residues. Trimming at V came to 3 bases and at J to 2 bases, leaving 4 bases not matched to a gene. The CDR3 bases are TGTGCCAGCTCACCTAGGACAGGGAACACAGATACGCAGTATTTT. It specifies CASSPRTGNTDTQYF.

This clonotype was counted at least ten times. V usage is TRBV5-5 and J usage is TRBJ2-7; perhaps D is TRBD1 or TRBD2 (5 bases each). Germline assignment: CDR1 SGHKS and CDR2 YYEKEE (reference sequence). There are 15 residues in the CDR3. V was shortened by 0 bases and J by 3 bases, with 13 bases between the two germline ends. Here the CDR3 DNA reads TGTGCCAGCAGCTTGGGGGATGGGACGTACTACGAGCAGTACTTC. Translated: CASSLGDGTYYEQYF.

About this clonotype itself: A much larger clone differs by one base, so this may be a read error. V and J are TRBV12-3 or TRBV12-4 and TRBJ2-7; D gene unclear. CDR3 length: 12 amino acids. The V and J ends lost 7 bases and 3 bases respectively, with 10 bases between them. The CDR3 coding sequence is TGTGCCAGCAACCCATATTTCTACGAGCAGTACTTC. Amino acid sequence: CASNPYFYEQYF.

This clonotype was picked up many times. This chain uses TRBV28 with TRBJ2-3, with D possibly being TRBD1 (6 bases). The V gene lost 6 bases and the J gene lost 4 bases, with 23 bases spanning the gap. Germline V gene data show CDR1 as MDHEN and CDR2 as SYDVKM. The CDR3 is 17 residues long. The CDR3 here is CASSLDNTGSESDTQYF. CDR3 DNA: TGTGCCAGCAGCCTCGACAACACAGGGTCGGAGTCAGATACGCAGTATTTT.

Written as DNA, the CDR3 is TGCGCCAGCAGCCTGGAGACGGGGCTGGGCTATGGCTACACCTTC. This encodes CASSLETGLGYGYTF. The chain couples TRBV5-1 to TRBJ1-2; D may be TRBD1 (5 bases). Trimming removed 4 bases at V and 4 bases at J, with 17 bases between. The CDR3 totals 15 residues. Germline CDR1 reads SGHRS; CDR2 reads YFSETQ.

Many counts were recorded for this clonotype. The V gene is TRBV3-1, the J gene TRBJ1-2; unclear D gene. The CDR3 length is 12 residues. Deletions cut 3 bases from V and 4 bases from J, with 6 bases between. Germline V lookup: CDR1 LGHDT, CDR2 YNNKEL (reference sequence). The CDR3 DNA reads TGTGCCAGCAGCCAGGTGTCCTATGGCTACACCTTC. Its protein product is CASSQVSYGYTF.

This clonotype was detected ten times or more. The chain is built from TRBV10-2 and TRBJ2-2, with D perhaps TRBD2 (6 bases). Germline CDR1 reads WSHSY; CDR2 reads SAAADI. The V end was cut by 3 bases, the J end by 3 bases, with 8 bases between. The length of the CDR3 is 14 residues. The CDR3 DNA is TGCGCCAGCAGTGATTGGGGGGACACCGGGGAGCTGTTTTTT. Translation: CASSDWGDTGELFF.